The 13 T cell receptor beta chains presented below share a single source sample, sequenced in a study of chronic HIV infection and antiretroviral therapy. TCRdb itself ran the 5' RACE reads through MiXCR, one entry per CDR3 protein. The data hold about 38,000 distinct CDR3 sequences, with 8% to 10% observed a single time. The sequenced sample consisted of peripheral blood. These receptors came from an adult who had HIV and had not received antiretroviral therapy, or was an uninfected healthy control (not recorded which).

In nucleotides, the CDR3 is TGTGCCAGCAGCTACGGGGGAGGCTCCTCCTACAATGAGCAGTTCTTC. It yields the protein CASSYGGGSSYNEQFF. The chain combines TRBV7-6 with TRBJ2-1, with D tentatively TRBD2 (6 bases). V was shortened by 4 bases and J by 0 bases, with 13 bases between the two germline ends. There are 16 residues in the CDR3. Germline lookup yields CDR1 SGHVS and CDR2 FNYEAQ.

This clonotype was found many times. The gene calls are TRBV28 and TRBJ2-5; the match to TRBD1 covers 7 bases. The germline gives CDR1 MDHEN, CDR2 SYDVKM. The CDR3 consists of 13 residues. With 8 bases clipped from V and 1 base from J, the junction kept 4 bases outside the gene matches. In DNA, the CDR3 is TGTGCCAGCCGGGACAGCCTCCAAGAGACCCAGTACTTC. Translating gives CASRDSLQETQYF.

This clonotype occurred many times. The genes are TRBV10-3 and TRBJ1-2; D possibly corresponds to TRBD1 (5 bases). Germline CDR1 is ENHRY and CDR2 is SYGVKD. The CDR3 loop spans 14 amino acids. V shed 0 bases and J shed 4 bases, with 9 bases lying between them. CDR3 sequence reads: CAISESIDSYGYTF. CDR3 sequence (DNA): TGTGCCATCAGTGAGTCCATTGACAGCTATGGCTACACCTTC.

This clonotype was picked up a small number of times. The chain joins TRBV7-2 to TRBJ2-7, with D unresolved. Germline lookup yields CDR1 SGHTA and CDR2 FQGNSA. The CDR3 is made up of 13 amino acids. V shed 3 bases and J shed 3 bases, with 9 bases lying between them. In nucleotides, the CDR3 is TGTGCCAGCAGCTTTTCTGGCCACTACGAGCAGTACTTC. This gives the protein CASSFSGHYEQYF.

In its sample, this clonotype was seen many times. The chain employs TRBV2 and TRBJ2-3; D is unclear. Germline values: CDR1 SNHLY, CDR2 FYNNEI. This CDR3 is 14 amino acids long. V gave up 0 bases and J gave up 2 bases, with 6 bases separating them. CDR3: CASSEASDTDTQYF. The CDR3 DNA follows: TGTGCCAGCAGTGAAGCGTCGGACACAGATACGCAGTATTTT.

The genes are TRBV20-1 and TRBJ2-7; no reliable D call. Trimming left V 3 bases short and J 6 bases short, with 12 bases between. Looked up from germline, CDR1 is DFQATT and CDR2 is SNEGSKA (reference sequence). CDR3 size: 12 residues. The CDR3 region has the DNA TGCAGTGCTAGGGTTGGGTCGCGCGAGCAGTACTTC. The encoded protein is CSARVGSREQYF.

This clonotype was seen more than once but under ten times. The chain recombines TRBV11-1 with TRBJ2-7; TRBD2 matches 9 bases. The CDR3 consists of 17 residues. Germline-derived CDR1 and CDR2 are SGHAT and FQDESV (reference sequence). The J segment lost 3 bases and the V segment lost 5 bases, leaving 14 bases of the junction unmatched. The CDR3 protein is CASSPPPLAGYFYEQYF. CDR3 coding DNA: TGTGCCAGCAGCCCACCCCCCCTAGCGGGATACTTCTACGAGCAGTACTTC.

There are many counts of this clonotype. The chain has TRBV4-2 and TRBJ2-1; no clear D. Trimming took 0 bases from V and 7 from J, leaving 13 bases between them. The CDR3 has 15 amino acids. CDR1 and CDR2 (germline): LGHNA, YNFKEQ. The CDR3 DNA sequence: TGTGCCAGCAGCCAAGATCGGAGCTCATGGAATGAGCAGTTCTTC. Protein: CASSQDRSSWNEQFF.

This clonotype was counted ten times or more. A read error may account for a junction end that differs from germline. V is TRBV20-1 and J is TRBJ2-5, with D possibly being TRBD1 (5 bases). CDR1 and CDR2 (germline): DFQATT, SNEGSKA (reference sequence). The CDR3 contains 15 residues. CDR3 DNA: TGCAATGCTAGTGTCGCGACAGTTGGGAAGGAGACCCAGTACTTC. It encodes CNASVATVGKETQYF.

This clonotype came up many times. The gene calls are TRBV20-1 and TRBJ2-7; D possibly corresponds to TRBD2 (5 bases). V lost 7 bases and J 0 bases, leaving 10 bases between the germline ends. Germline V gene sequence: CDR1 DFQATT, CDR2 SNEGSKA (reference sequence). This CDR3 is 12 amino acids long. Here the CDR3 DNA reads TGCAGTGGGACTTACTCCTCCTACGAGCAGTACTTC. This codes for CSGTYSSYEQYF.

This clonotype is termed medium-sized. The rearrangement uses TRBV28 and TRBJ2-7, with D possibly matching TRBD1 (7 bases). This CDR3 is built from 14 residues. Germline V gene data show CDR1 as MDHEN and CDR2 as SYDVKM. V was clipped by 6 bases and J by 5 bases, with 17 bases between them. CDR3 sequence (DNA): TGTGCCAGCAGCAAAAACAGGGGAGGCCACGAGCAGTACTTC. The encoded protein is CASSKNRGGHEQYF.

This clonotype was recorded many times. The chain has TRBV20-1 and TRBJ2-1, with 7 bases that match TRBD2. V gave up 6 bases and J gave up 9 bases; unmatched junction bases: 11. CDR1 and CDR2 from the germline V gene are DFQATT and SNEGSKA (reference sequence). The CDR3 is made up of 13 amino acids. The CDR3 DNA reads as TGCAGTGCCCCGAAGTGGGGGGGAAGTGAGCAGTTCTTC. Protein sequence: CSAPKWGGSEQFF.

Many counts were recorded for this clonotype. This chain connects TRBV7-8 to TRBJ1-2; no definite D call. Between the trimmed V and J ends, which lost 1 base and 4 bases, there was a span of 7 bases. Germline values: CDR1 SGHVS, CDR2 FQNEAQ. The CDR3 totals 13 residues. CDR3 residues: CASSLDGIYGYTF. CDR3 DNA sequence: TGTGCCAGCAGCTTAGATGGTATCTATGGCTACACCTTC.